This entry is about one T cell receptor beta chain. This specimen belongs to a study of OX40 agonist ivuxolimab in advanced cancers. TCRdb's copy holds only in-frame clones and misses some; the assay was immunoSEQ multiplex PCR. Among some 14,000 clones listed, approximately 80% were seen once. The TCR sequence derives from an adult with an advanced solid tumor such as melanoma, head and neck, liver or kidney cancer. Sequencing used CD4+ or CD8+ T cells sorted from blood, obtained in a trial of the OX40 agonist ivuxolimab.

This chain's CDR3 is CASSYSMGTGELFF. The CDR3 coding sequence is TGTGCCAGCAGTTACTCCATGGGGACCGGGGAGCTGTTTTTT. This rearrangement joins TRBV6-6 to TRBJ2-2; no clear D. This CDR3 contains 14 residues. Trimming shortened V by 0 bases and J by 5 bases, and 7 bases separated the two germline ends. Germline values: CDR1 MNHNY, CDR2 SVGAGI (reference sequence).